The rows below give T cell receptor beta chains drawn from one sample of a study of naive and memory T cell subsets. TCRdb ran MiXCR on the 5' RACE reads and lists one entry per CDR3 protein. The sample includes over 45,000 distinct CDR3 sequences, under 10% of them seen just once. These receptors originate from a female donor in good health. Each CDR3 is given with its conserved first and last residue. A D gene is named only where the DNA matches it firmly. Where a row states a size, it is once, few, many or the class of an expanded clone; other rows omit it.

D gene	V gene	clone size	J gene	CDR3 protein	CDR3 DNA
.	TRBV7-2	few	TRBJ2-5	CASSSGSGQETQYF	TGTGCCAGCAGCTCCGGTAGCGGCCAAGAGACCCAGTACTTC
.	TRBV28	many	TRBJ1-6	CASSLRQPYSPLHF	TGTGCCAGCAGTTTAAGGCAGCCTTACTCACCCCTCCACTTT
.	TRBV29-1	many	TRBJ2-7	CSVDEGGSSYEQYF	TGCAGCGTTGACGAGGGGGGAAGCTCCTACGAGCAGTACTTC
TRBD2	TRBV5-4	many	TRBJ2-1	CASSPKAAGGPFDNEQFF	TGTGCCAGCAGCCCGAAGGCGGCGGGGGGGCCATTTGACAATGAGCAGTTCTTC
.	TRBV7-2	many	TRBJ2-1	CASSLDPDGGHNEQFF	TGTGCCAGCAGCTTAGACCCGGACGGAGGCCACAATGAGCAGTTCTTC
.	TRBV7-9	few	TRBJ1-1	CASSELGRGTEAFF	TGTGCCAGCAGCGAGCTAGGACGGGGCACTGAAGCTTTCTTT
.	TRBV5-1	.	TRBJ2-2	CASSSGRNTGELFF	TGCGCCAGCAGCTCTGGTCGTAACACCGGGGAGCTGTTTTTT
.	TRBV3-1	many	TRBJ1-1	CASSLDSSMNTEAFF	TGTGCCAGCAGCCTTGACAGCTCCATGAACACTGAAGCTTTCTTT
TRBD1	TRBV4-2	.	TRBJ1-5	CASSQDRARGPQPQHF	TGTGCCAGCAGCCAAGATAGGGCCAGGGGGCCTCAGCCCCAGCATTTT
.	TRBV20-1	many	TRBJ1-1	CSARLSGTRGTEAFF	TGCAGTGCTAGATTGAGCGGGACAAGAGGCACTGAAGCTTTCTTT
TRBD1	TRBV27	many	TRBJ2-1	CASSQGQGGSDGQFF	TGTGCCAGCAGTCAGGGACAGGGGGGGTCGGATGGGCAGTTCTTC